The 5 T cell receptor beta chains below come from one sample, sequenced in a study of cytotoxic CD8 clonotypes in ibrutinib-treated CLL. TCRdb keeps only in-frame clones here, not all; method: immunoSEQ multiplex PCR. Counted here are nearly 15,000 clones, 55% to 70% occurring once; the ten biggest clones make up roughly 13%. Sequenced here: PBMCs, sampled before ibrutinib treatment. These receptors originate from a human donor with chronic lymphocytic leukemia.

The table lists this clone with a count of one. An end of the junction does not agree with germline; a read error may underlie this. The V and J genes are TRBV4-1 and TRBJ2-7, with D unresolved. CDR1 MGHRA and CDR2 YSYEKL come from the germline V gene. This CDR3 has 13 amino acids. CDR3 region: CASSQNSFYEQYF. CDR3 DNA: TGTGCCAGCAGCCAAAACAGCTTCTACGAGCAGTACTTC.

The chain combines TRBV10-3 with TRBJ2-3, with D perhaps being TRBD1 or TRBD2 (5 bases each). There are 15 residues in the CDR3. Per germline, CDR1 ENHRY and CDR2 SYGVKD. Trimming pared 4 bases from V and 0 bases from J, leaving 11 bases between. The CDR3 nucleotides read TGTGCCATCAGTGGGCCGGGACGCAGCACAGATACGCAGTATTTT. Translation gives CAISGPGRSTDTQYF.

The rearrangement uses TRBV18 and TRBJ1-2, with 7 bases identical to TRBD1. The CDR3 is 13 amino acids. V lost 4 bases and J lost 8; bases outside the gene matches: 7. Germline CDR1 KGHSH, CDR2 LQKENI. Here the CDR3 reads CASSRDRVEGYTF. Written as DNA, the CDR3 is TGTGCCAGCTCACGCGACAGGGTAGAAGGCTACACCTTC.

In its sample, this clone was seen a few times. The chain joins TRBV6-4 to TRBJ2-3; 9 nucleotides align to TRBD1. The germline gives CDR1 MRHNA, CDR2 SNTAGT. The CDR3 spans 14 residues. The junction had 9 bases not matched to a gene; V was cut back by 10 bases and J by 4 bases. CDR3 protein: CANRDRVCADTQYF. In DNA, the CDR3 is TGTGCCAATCGGGACAGGGTATGTGCAGATACGCAGTATTTT.

The CDR3 loop is CASRPQGGETQYF. Written as DNA, the CDR3 is TGTGCCAGCAGGCCCCAGGGGGGAGAGACCCAGTACTTC. The chain employs TRBV28 and TRBJ2-5; a weak D match, TRBD1 (7 bases). V dropped 6 bases and J dropped 4 bases, with 12 bases sitting between them. In germline, CDR1 is MDHEN, CDR2 SYDVKM. This CDR3 contains 13 residues.